One and the same sample provided the 13 T cell receptor beta chains below, sequenced in a study of cytomegalovirus exposure and HLA in healthy donors. Researchers ran the PCR with 60 Vbeta and 13 Jbeta primers. Produced via immunoSEQ multiplex PCR; TCRdb's table is partial and in-frame only. The sample yields about 170,000 clones, roughly 83% seen once. Specimen: PBMCs. The source is a woman between 50 and 59 years old in good health and CMV-seronegative.

This chain connects TRBV28 to TRBJ2-1; TRBD2 matches 9 bases. CDR3 length: 13 residues. Germline values: CDR1 MDHEN, CDR2 SYDVKM. V gave up 3 bases and J gave up 10 bases; unmatched junction bases: 4. The CDR3 protein is CASSFRLAGEQFF. The CDR3 region has the DNA TGTGCCAGCAGTTTCCGGCTAGCGGGGGAGCAGTTCTTC. Using reference TRBV28 and TRBJ2-1 for the parts outside the CDR3, the full variable domain is DVKVTQSSRYLVKRTGEKVFLECVQDMDHENMFWYRQDPGLGLRLIYFSYDVKMKEKGDIPEGYSVSREKKERFSLILESASTNQTSMYLCASSFRLAGEQFFGPGTRLTVL.

This clone was seen a few times. The chain has TRBV2 and TRBJ2-5; a possible D gene is TRBD2 (6 bases). The CDR3 contains 14 residues. V was trimmed by 6 bases and J by 5 bases, leaving 16 bases between them. CDR1 is SNHLY, CDR2 FYNNEI, per germline. Here the CDR3 DNA reads TGTGCCAGCAGGGGGGGTTTGACCCCCGAGACCCAGTACTTC. This sequence encodes CASRGGLTPETQYF.

This rearrangement joins TRBV18 to TRBJ1-1; TRBD1 aligns across 7 bases. The CDR3 contains 15 residues. The trim removed 3 bases at V and 3 bases at J, leaving 7 bases unmatched. CDR1 and CDR2 (germline): KGHSH, LQKENI. In DNA, the CDR3 is TGTGCCAGCTCACCGTCCGCAGGGGGGTACACTGAAGCTTTCTTT. Translated, it gives CASSPSAGGYTEAFF. Full variable domain (missing parts from reference TRBV18 and TRBJ1-1): NAGVMQNPRHLVRRRGQEARLRCSPMKGHSHVYWYRQLPEEGLKFMVYLQKENIIDESGMPKERFSAEFPKEGPSILRIQQVVRGDSAAYFCASSPSAGGYTEAFFGQGTRLTVV.

In this sample, this clone turned up a few times. The J gene is TRBJ2-3, the V gene TRBV7-2; unclear D gene. This CDR3 is built from 15 residues. The V and J ends lost 2 bases and 1 base respectively, with 10 bases between them. Looked up from germline, CDR1 is SGHTA and CDR2 is FQGNSA. As DNA, the CDR3 is TGTGCCAGCAGCTTAAGTAGTCCTGGCACAGATACGCAGTATTTT. Translating gives CASSLSSPGTDTQYF.

The chain links TRBV6-1 to TRBJ1-5; no reliable D call. This CDR3 region has 14 residues. V lost 1 base and J 5 bases, leaving 9 bases between the germline ends. The germline V gene has CDR1 MNHNS and CDR2 SASEGT. The chain's CDR3 is CASSEGNSHQPQHF. CDR3 nucleotides: TGTGCCAGCAGTGAAGGAAACAGCCATCAGCCCCAGCATTTT.

A note on this clone: One end of the junction is discordant with germline, which a read error may explain. The V and J genes are TRBV7-7 and TRBJ2-1; D is unclear. This CDR3 has 16 residues. Germline values: CDR1 SSHAT, CDR2 FNYEAQ (reference sequence). The CDR3 coding sequence is TGTGCTAGCAGCTTGCCCGACCGACTCTCCTACAATGAGCAGTTCTTC. This translates into CASSLPDRLSYNEQFF.

About this clone itself: A read error may produce the germline difference seen at one junction end. The chain combines TRBV7-7 with TRBJ2-1, with TRBD2 identical over 14 bases. This CDR3 is 17 amino acids long. Looked up from germline, CDR1 is SSHAT and CDR2 is FNYEAQ (reference sequence). The CDR3 sequence: CASSPRLAGGLYNEQFF. For the CDR3, the DNA is TGTGCTAGCAGCCCCAGACTAGCGGGAGGGCTCTACAATGAGCAGTTCTTC.

This rearrangement joins TRBV23-1 to TRBJ1-5; D not resolved. TRBV23-1 is marked as an open reading frame, function uncertain. This CDR3 comprises 17 residues. Trimming took off 6 bases at V and 0 bases at J, with 18 bases between the two ends. Written as DNA, the CDR3 is TGCGCCAGCAGGTTTAGCGGGCAGGACCATAGCAATCAGCCCCAGCATTTT. It yields the protein CASRFSGQDHSNQPQHF.

The chain carries TRBV5-1 and TRBJ2-1; 15 positions agree with TRBD2. With V trimmed by 3 bases and J by 8 bases, 3 bases remained unmatched. The CDR3 has 15 amino acids. Germline values: CDR1 SGHRS, CDR2 YFSETQ. CDR3 residues: CASSSGLAGGDEQFF. The CDR3 nucleotides read TGCGCCAGCAGCTCGGGACTAGCGGGAGGCGATGAGCAGTTCTTC.

The chain is built from TRBV18 and TRBJ2-7; tentatively, D is TRBD1 (6 bases). Germline lookup yields CDR1 KGHSH and CDR2 LQKENI. V gave up 2 bases and J gave up 2 bases, with 10 bases separating them. The CDR3 length is 14 residues. The CDR3, as DNA: TGTGCCAGCTCACCAACAGGGCCAACCTACGAGCAGTACTTC. Translation gives CASSPTGPTYEQYF.

The gene calls are TRBV4-3 and TRBJ2-1; TRBD2 agrees at 8 bases. This CDR3 region has 13 residues. J lost 11 bases, V lost 5 bases, and 8 bases had no gene match. Germline CDR1 and CDR2: LGHNA and YSLEER. CDR3 nucleotides: TGCGCCAGCAGCTACGGACTAGCTATCAAGCAGTTCTTC. It translates to CASSYGLAIKQFF.

The V call is TRBV30, the J call TRBJ2-1; TRBD2 aligns across 9 bases. This CDR3 is 16 amino acids long. With V trimmed by 1 base and J by 3 bases, 7 bases remained unmatched. Germline V gene data show CDR1 as GTSNPN and CDR2 as SVGIG (reference sequence). CDR3 protein: CAWSGLAGTYYNEQFF. The CDR3 DNA reads TGTGCCTGGAGTGGCCTAGCGGGGACTTACTACAATGAGCAGTTCTTC.

In its sample, this clone was seen once. The genes are TRBV19 and TRBJ2-1, with TRBD1 matching over 7 bases. Losses at the gene ends were 7 bases for V and 3 bases for J; bases not matched to a gene: 6. The CDR3 is 14 amino acids. Germline lookup yields CDR1 LNHDA and CDR2 SQIVND (reference sequence). The CDR3 sequence: CASNRDRHYNEQFF. As DNA, the CDR3 is TGTGCCAGTAACCGGGACAGACACTACAATGAGCAGTTCTTC. The complete variable domain, with remaining parts taken from reference TRBV19 and TRBJ2-1, reads DGGITQSPKYLFRKEGQNVTLSCEQNLNHDAMYWYRQDPGQGLRLIYYSQIVNDFQKGDIAEGYSVSREKKESFPLTVTSAQKNPTAFYLCASNRDRHYNEQFFGPGTRLTVL.